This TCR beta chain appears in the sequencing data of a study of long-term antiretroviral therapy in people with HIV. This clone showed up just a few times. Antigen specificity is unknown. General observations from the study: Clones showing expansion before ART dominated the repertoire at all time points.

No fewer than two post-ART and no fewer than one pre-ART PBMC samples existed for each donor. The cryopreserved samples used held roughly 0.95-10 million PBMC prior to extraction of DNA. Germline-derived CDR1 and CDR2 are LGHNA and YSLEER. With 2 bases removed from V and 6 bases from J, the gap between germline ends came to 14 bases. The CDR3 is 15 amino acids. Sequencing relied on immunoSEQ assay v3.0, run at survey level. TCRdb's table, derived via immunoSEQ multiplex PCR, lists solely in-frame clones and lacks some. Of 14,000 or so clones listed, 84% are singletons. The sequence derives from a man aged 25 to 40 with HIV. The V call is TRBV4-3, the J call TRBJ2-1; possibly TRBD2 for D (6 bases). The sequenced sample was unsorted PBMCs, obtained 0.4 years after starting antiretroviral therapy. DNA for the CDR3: TGCGCCAGCAGCCAATTATCGTTGGGGGGCAATGAGCAGTTCTTC. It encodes CASSQLSLGGNEQFF.